These 10 T cell receptor beta chains were all obtained from the same sample, sequenced in a study of cytomegalovirus exposure and HLA in healthy donors. Profiling relied on immunoSEQ multiplex PCR, and the TCRdb table lists in-frame clones only, not all of them. The table records a few hundred thousand clones, less than 95% of them present only once. Sequencing was done on a sample of PBMCs. The receptors were gathered from a woman in her thirties in good health and CMV-seronegative.

This chain connects TRBV5-6 to TRBJ2-3, with D hard to call. The V and J ends lost 0 bases and 1 base respectively, with 9 bases between them. Germline V gene sequence: CDR1 SGHDT, CDR2 YYEEEE. CDR3 length equals 15 residues. CDR3 coding DNA: TGTGCCAGCAGCTTGGGTTGGGTAGGCACAGATACGCAGTATTTT. Protein sequence: CASSLGWVGTDTQYF.

This clone showed up just once. This chain uses TRBV6-1 with TRBJ2-7, with D perhaps TRBD1 (5 bases). This CDR3 region has 12 residues. Trimming cost V 3 bases and J 4 bases, with 7 bases left between them. The germline V gene has CDR1 MNHNS and CDR2 SASEGT. CDR3 sequence: CASSDRVYEQYF. CDR3 coding DNA: TGTGCCAGCAGTGACAGGGTATACGAGCAGTACTTC.

The chain joins TRBV27 to TRBJ2-3; D possibly matches TRBD1 or TRBD2 (5 bases each). The CDR3 is made up of 15 amino acids. Trimming removed 6 bases at V and 1 base at J, with 14 bases between. The V gene's germline CDR1 is MNHEY and CDR2 SMNVEV (reference sequence). As DNA, the CDR3 is TGTGCCAGCAGCCCGGGACCGAGGGGCACAGATACGCAGTATTTT. Protein sequence: CASSPGPRGTDTQYF.

V usage is TRBV9 and J usage is TRBJ2-1, with 7 bases lining up with TRBD2. Germline V lookup: CDR1 SGDLS, CDR2 YYNGEE. The CDR3 has 15 amino acids. V shed 0 bases and J 5 bases; nucleotides not matched to a gene: 5. CDR3 amino acids: CASSVVGEGHNEQFF. CDR3 sequence (DNA): TGTGCCAGCAGCGTAGTCGGGGAGGGCCACAATGAGCAGTTCTTC.

This sequence joins TRBV28 and TRBJ1-1; no firm D call. This CDR3 contains 14 residues. Germline CDR1 MDHEN, CDR2 SYDVKM. The ends were cut back, 2 bases at V and 1 base at J, with 8 bases in the middle. CDR3 nucleotide sequence: TGTGCCAGCAGTTTACACGGCGAGAACACTGAAGCTTTCTTT. This encodes CASSLHGENTEAFF. The whole variable domain, remainder taken from reference TRBV28 and TRBJ1-1, is DVKVTQSSRYLVKRTGEKVFLECVQDMDHENMFWYRQDPGLGLRLIYFSYDVKMKEKGDIPEGYSVSREKKERFSLILESASTNQTSMYLCASSLHGENTEAFFGQGTRLTVV.

The rearrangement joins TRBV13 to TRBJ1-1; D not resolved. CDR1 and CDR2 from the germline V gene are PRHDT and FYEKMQ (reference sequence). V was shortened by 2 bases and J by 7 bases, with 5 bases between the two germline ends. The CDR3 has 11 amino acids. CDR3 region: CASSLQYEAFF. The CDR3 DNA follows: TGTGCCAGCAGCTTACAATATGAAGCTTTCTTT.

The chain employs TRBV7-8 and TRBJ2-7; TRBD1 matches at 7 bases. Looked up from germline, CDR1 is SGHVS and CDR2 is FQNEAQ. Trimming at V came to 2 bases and at J to 1 base, leaving 8 bases not matched to a gene. The CDR3 loop spans 16 amino acids. This chain's CDR3 is CASSLLQGQPSYEQYF. In nucleotides, the CDR3 is TGTGCCAGCAGCTTACTCCAGGGACAGCCATCCTACGAGCAGTACTTC. Filled out from reference TRBV7-8 and TRBJ2-7, the complete variable domain reads GAGVSQSPRYKVAKRGQDVALRCDPISGHVSLFWYQQALGQGPEFLTYFQNEAQLDKSGLPSDRFFAERPEGSVSTLKIQRTQQEDSAVYLCASSLLQGQPSYEQYFGPGTRLTVT.

This clone was counted a single time. The chain employs TRBV7-9 and TRBJ2-3; 9 nucleotides agree with TRBD2. The V segment lost 5 bases and the J segment 6 bases; nucleotides outside the gene matches: 15. The CDR3 extends over 17 amino acids. Germline CDR1 is SEHNR and CDR2 is FQNEAQ (reference sequence). As DNA, the CDR3 is TGTGCCAGCAGCCTCCGGGGGAGCGGGAGGAGAGGGGATACGCAGTATTTT. It yields the protein CASSLRGSGRRGDTQYF. The complete variable domain, with remaining parts taken from reference TRBV7-9 and TRBJ2-3, reads DTGVSQNPRHKITKRGQNVTFRCDPISEHNRLYWYRQTLGQGPEFLTYFQNEAQLEKSRLLSDRFSAERPKGSFSTLEIQRTEQGDSAMYLCASSLRGSGRRGDTQYFGPGTRLTVL.

As to this clone: The sample holds other DNA sequences that translate to the same CDR3. This CDR3 reads CASSLGTNYGYTF. The CDR3 nucleotides read TGTGCCAGCAGTTTGGGGACTAACTATGGCTACACCTTC. The V gene is TRBV28, the J gene TRBJ1-2; D remains unclear. Germline CDR1 MDHEN, CDR2 SYDVKM. There are 13 residues in the CDR3. The ends were cut back, 3 bases at V and 0 bases at J, with 5 bases in the middle.

The V call is TRBV27, the J call TRBJ2-7; D possibly matches TRBD1 or TRBD2 (6 bases each). Germline CDR1 MNHEY, CDR2 SMNVEV (reference sequence). V was cut by 6 bases and J by 7 bases, with 13 bases left in between. The CDR3 is 12 amino acids. The CDR3 loop is CASRGGHREQYF. The CDR3 nucleotides are TGTGCCAGCAGGGGGGGCCACAGAGAGCAGTACTTC.